This T cell receptor (beta chain) was captured in a study of blood T cells in healthy people across ages. Study-level points and caveats: Percentage of naive T cells showed a strong correlation with TCR beta diversity. Expanded clonotype shifts may have been confounded, as the donors had an unknown CMV status.

Then a second PCR, running roughly 6 to 12 cycles, was carried out with a sample-barcoded 5' primer and a J-beta primer mix. TCRdb fed the 5' RACE reads into MiXCR, producing one record per CDR3 protein. The repertoire consists of approximately 2,000,000 distinct CDR3 sequences, with more than 35% occurring once and the leading ten covering around 23%. Ten milliliters was the volume of peripheral blood drawn from each donor. Samples had at least 6.5 million PBMCs isolated from them. The CDR3 contains 15 residues. Per the germline V gene, CDR1 is SGHNT and CDR2 is YENEEA. Trimming shortened V by 2 bases and J by 6 bases, and 11 bases separated the two germline ends. This clonotype appeared a few times. Its antigen remains unknown.

The chain is built from TRBV11-3 and TRBJ1-6, with D possibly matching TRBD1 (6 bases). Sequences were obtained from blood. The TCR was taken from a human donor in good health. CDR3 DNA sequence: TGTGCCAGCAGCTTACACGGGACACCTAATTCACCCCTCCACTTT. Translating it yields CASSLHGTPNSPLHF.